Each of the 22 T cell receptor beta chains below was sequenced from the same sample in a study of shared clonotypes between healthy human individuals. The repertoire was sequenced with immunoSEQ multiplex PCR; TCRdb's copy has only in-frame clones and lacks some. The sample carries about 730,000 clones, 55% to 80% recorded once. The sample consisted of memory CD4+ T cells sorted from blood. This sample's subset: CD45RA-negative fraction. Source of these receptors: a woman aged 25 to 39 in good health.

The rearrangement joins TRBV7-6 to TRBJ1-5, with D possibly matching TRBD1 (5 bases). The V end lost 1 base, the J end lost 0 bases, and 16 bases lay between the germline ends. CDR3 length: 18 residues. The V gene's germline CDR1 is SGHVS and CDR2 FNYEAQ. The CDR3 loop reads CASSLVRQGPYSNQPQHF. DNA for the CDR3: TGTGCCAGCAGCTTAGTTCGGCAGGGACCCTATAGCAATCAGCCCCAGCATTTT.

V and J are TRBV14 and TRBJ2-5; tentatively, D is TRBD1 or TRBD2 (6 bases each). CDR1 and CDR2 from the germline V gene are SGHDN and FVKESK. This CDR3 has 14 residues. V shed 6 bases and J shed 6 bases, with 17 bases lying between them. The CDR3 sequence: CASSQTLGGQTQYF. DNA for the CDR3: TGTGCCAGCAGTCAGACTCTTGGGGGGCAGACCCAGTACTTC.

The chain joins TRBV5-4 to TRBJ1-6; D remains ambiguous. The V end was cut by 1 base, the J end by 0 bases, with 8 bases between. The CDR3 spans 16 residues. The V gene's germline CDR1 is SGHNT and CDR2 YYREEE (reference sequence). The CDR3 here is CASSLRHSSYNSPLHF. The CDR3 DNA sequence: TGTGCCAGCAGCTTGAGGCATTCCTCCTATAATTCACCCCTCCACTTT.

The V gene is TRBV10-2, the J gene TRBJ1-2; D gene unclear. Germline values: CDR1 WSHSY, CDR2 SAAADI. Trimming removed 2 bases at V and 4 bases at J, with 11 bases between. This CDR3 contains 14 residues. The CDR3 nucleotides are TGCGCCAGCAGTGAGGGGTGGGGTGTCTATGGCTACACCTTC. It codes for CASSEGWGVYGYTF.

This clone was detected only a few times. The chain recombines TRBV21-1 with TRBJ2-7; TRBD1 reflects the table's D call only, with no check against the DNA. TRBV21-1 is a documented pseudogene. The CDR3 extends over 16 amino acids. CDR3 DNA: TGTGCCAGCAGCAAAATGGGGACAGGGAGCGTGAACGAGCAGTACTTC. It yields the protein CASSKMGTGSVNEQYF.

The chain joins TRBV12-1 to TRBJ2-3; the table's D call, TRBD1, has no DNA check behind it. TRBV12-1 is a listed pseudogene. The CDR3 is made up of 14 amino acids. The CDR3 loop is CASSPCVRADTQYF. CDR3 DNA: TGTGCCAGCAGCCCCTGTGTCAGGGCGGATACGCAGTATTTT.

This clone was seen a handful of times. The CDR3 bases are TGTGCCAGCTCCGGGATTGGAAGCATTCAGTACTTC. This codes for CASSGIGSIQYF. The gene calls are TRBV6-5 and TRBJ2-4, with D perhaps TRBD2 (5 bases). This CDR3 comprises 12 residues. Per the germline V gene, CDR1 is MNHEY and CDR2 is SVGAGI. The V and J ends lost 8 bases and 9 bases respectively, with 14 bases between them.

This clone has more than one count but fewer than ten. This chain connects TRBV11-2 to TRBJ2-3; D unresolved. This CDR3 spans 12 amino acids. V was pared by 1 base and J by 5 bases, with 4 bases between. CDR1 is SGHAT, CDR2 FQNNGV, per germline. CDR3: CASSLVGDTQYF. CDR3 coding DNA: TGTGCCAGCAGCTTAGTTGGAGATACGCAGTATTTT.

This clone was observed a few times. The CDR3 nucleotides are TGTGCCAGCAGGCGATACGGACAGGGGGGCACTGAAGCTTTCTTT. Its protein product is CASRRYGQGGTEAFF. The chain uses TRBV7-2 and TRBJ1-1; 10 bases agree with TRBD1. The CDR3 extends over 15 amino acids. Germline CDR1 is SGHTA and CDR2 is FQGNSA. The V and J ends lost 6 bases and 4 bases, in that order; junction bases with no gene match: 8.

This chain connects TRBV2 to TRBJ1-2; a possible D gene is TRBD1 (6 bases). Germline values: CDR1 SNHLY, CDR2 FYNNEI. With 3 bases removed from V and 8 bases from J, the gap between germline ends came to 13 bases. The CDR3 extends over 13 amino acids. CDR3 region: CASSDTGARGYTF. CDR3 coding DNA: TGTGCCAGCAGTGATACGGGGGCGCGGGGCTACACCTTC.

The V call is TRBV7-9, the J call TRBJ2-7; the D call may be TRBD1 or TRBD2 (6 bases each). V lost 4 bases, J lost 1 base, and 14 bases lay in between. CDR3 length: 15 amino acids. The germline gives CDR1 SEHNR, CDR2 FQNEAQ (reference sequence). CDR3: CASSSGRGRSYEQYF. The CDR3 DNA is TGTGCCAGCAGCTCGGGTCGGGGGCGATCCTACGAGCAGTACTTC.

On this clone: Other DNA variants within this sample encode the same CDR3. The chain uses TRBV4-2 and TRBJ1-6; D call uncertain. Trimming cost V 0 bases and J 5 bases, with 5 bases left between them. CDR3 length: 14 amino acids. Germline CDR1 is LGHNA and CDR2 is YNFKEQ. CDR3 nucleotide sequence: TGTGCCAGCAGCCAAGATCAAAATAATTCACCCCTCCACTTT. Protein sequence: CASSQDQNNSPLHF.

The genes are TRBV29-1 and TRBJ1-2; 10 bases agree with TRBD1. The germline V gene encodes CDR1 SQVTM and CDR2 ANQGSEA. The CDR3 is 18 residues long. Losses at the gene ends were 4 bases for V and 2 bases for J; bases not matched to a gene: 16. The CDR3 protein is CSVGGLTGGETVNYGYTF. CDR3 sequence (DNA): TGCAGCGTTGGTGGATTGACAGGGGGCGAGACAGTGAACTATGGCTACACCTTC.

The J gene is TRBJ1-1, the V gene TRBV5-1; 8 bases align to TRBD1. In germline, CDR1 is SGHRS, CDR2 YFSETQ. The CDR3 spans 13 residues. The trim removed 4 bases at V and 5 bases at J, leaving 4 bases unmatched. Here the CDR3 reads CASSVTGETEAFF. The CDR3, as DNA: TGCGCCAGCAGCGTGACAGGGGAAACTGAAGCTTTCTTT.

A single count supports this clone. The chain has TRBV7-6 and TRBJ2-3; no firm D call. Germline lookup yields CDR1 SGHVS and CDR2 FNYEAQ. V shed 5 bases and J shed 5 bases, with 8 bases lying between them. The CDR3 has 12 residues. The CDR3 here is CASSPWRDTQYF. The CDR3 bases are TGTGCCAGCAGCCCATGGAGAGATACGCAGTATTTT.

This clone was found a few times. A much larger clone differs by one base, so this may be a read error. The sample contains more than one DNA sequence encoding this CDR3. The V gene is TRBV4-1, the J gene TRBJ1-5; D is undetermined. Germline loops: CDR1 MGHRA, CDR2 YSYEKL. This CDR3 is 14 amino acids long. V was pared by 0 bases and J by 0 bases, with 3 bases between. CDR3 sequence: CASSQDHSNQPQHF. In nucleotides, the CDR3 is TGCGCCAGCAGCCAAGACCATAGCAATCAGCCCCAGCATTTT.

At least ten counts were recorded for this clone. The chain carries TRBV5-4 and TRBJ2-1; the D gene is possibly TRBD1 (6 bases). V was shortened by 2 bases and J by 4 bases, with 13 bases between the two germline ends. The germline V gene has CDR1 SGHNT and CDR2 YYREEE (reference sequence). The CDR3 spans 15 residues. CDR3 bases: TGTGCCAGCAGCTTTGGGGAAGGGACATACAATGAGCAGTTCTTC. Encoded protein: CASSFGEGTYNEQFF. The full variable domain, with the rest looked up from reference TRBV5-4 and TRBJ2-1, is ETGVTQSPTHLIKTRGQQVTLRCSSQSGHNTVSWYQQALGQGPQFIFQYYREEENGRGNFPPRFSGLQFPNYSSELNVNALELDDSALYLCASSFGEGTYNEQFFGPGTRLTVL.

This chain links TRBV30 with TRBJ2-2, with 9 bases that match TRBD1. Germline V gene sequence: CDR1 GTSNPN, CDR2 SVGIG (reference sequence). Unmatched junction bases numbered 7, after V lost 5 bases and J lost 9 bases. This CDR3 is 13 amino acids long. CDR3 DNA: TGTGCCTGGGAGAGGACAGGGGAAAGGGAGCTGTTTTTT. Translation: CAWERTGERELFF.

To note about this clone: Other DNA sequences from this sample encode an identical CDR3 as well. The chain has TRBV11-3 and TRBJ2-1; TRBD2 agrees at 8 bases. Germline V gene sequence: CDR1 SGHNT, CDR2 YENEEA. After removal of 3 bases from V and 4 bases from J, the junction contained 2 bases not matched to a gene. The CDR3 spans 14 residues. CDR3 protein: CASSLAGGYNEQFF. DNA of the CDR3: TGTGCCAGCAGCTTGGCGGGAGGTTACAATGAGCAGTTCTTC.

The count of this clone is one. This chain uses TRBV28 with TRBJ1-2; D not certain. CDR1 is MDHEN and CDR2 is SYDVKM in the germline V gene. The CDR3 spans 15 residues. V lost 7 bases and J lost 8, with 23 bases in between. The CDR3 nucleotides read TGTGCCAGCAACAAGGGAGGGAATGGGGTTGGGGGCTACACCTTC. Translating gives CASNKGGNGVGGYTF.

V gene TRBV25-1 combines with J gene TRBJ2-1; 13 positions match TRBD2. Looked up from germline, CDR1 is MGHDK and CDR2 is SYGVNS. The length of the CDR3 is 17 residues. Unmatched junction bases numbered 5, after V lost 3 bases and J lost 3 bases. Here the CDR3 reads CASSDPRTSGSYNEQFF. The CDR3 nucleotides read TGTGCCAGCAGTGACCCCAGGACTAGCGGGAGCTACAATGAGCAGTTCTTC.

The chain links TRBV11-2 to TRBJ1-1; D gene unclear. V was clipped by 6 bases and J by 1 base, with 12 bases between them. The CDR3 totals 14 residues. Germline assignment: CDR1 SGHAT and CDR2 FQNNGV. The CDR3, as DNA: TGTGCCAGCAGTGGGATGAGGGAGAACACTGAAGCTTTCTTT. Translation: CASSGMRENTEAFF.